This passage covers 25 T cell receptor beta chains from one sample sequenced in a study of cytomegalovirus exposure and HLA in healthy donors. PCR used 60 Vbeta primers and 13 Jbeta primers. Sequencing was performed with immunoSEQ multiplex PCR; in TCRdb, only in-frame clones are kept and a portion is missing. Of around 170,000 clones listed, 84% are singletons. Sequencing was performed on PBMCs. The origin of the receptors is a woman aged 45-59 years in good health and CMV-seropositive.

The chain is built from TRBV30 and TRBJ1-2; no reliable D call. CDR1 GTSNPN and CDR2 SVGIG come from the germline V gene (reference sequence). The CDR3 sequence is 13 residues long. The germline V and J ends were trimmed by 0 bases and 3 bases, with 8 bases remaining between them. In DNA, the CDR3 is TGTGCCTGGAGTGTACAGACATACTATGGCTACACCTTC. Protein sequence: CAWSVQTYYGYTF.

The sample holds a few counts of this clone. The chain couples TRBV6-5 to TRBJ2-2; tentative D call: TRBD2 (6 bases). Trimming took off 2 bases at V and 7 bases at J, with 17 bases between the two ends. Germline V CDR1 and CDR2: MNHEY, SVGAGI. The CDR3 has 16 amino acids. The CDR3 DNA sequence: TGTGCCAGCAGTTACGCGAGACTAGGCCCTCACGGGGAGCTGTTTTTT. Amino acids: CASSYARLGPHGELFF.

The chain employs TRBV6-5 and TRBJ1-5; 7 bases are shared with TRBD1. This CDR3 spans 14 amino acids. In germline, CDR1 is MNHEY, CDR2 SVGAGI. Trimming cost V 8 bases and J 2 bases; bases outside gene matches: 6. This chain's CDR3 is CASLGGQGNQPQHF. The CDR3 DNA sequence: TGTGCCAGCCTTGGAGGACAGGGCAATCAGCCCCAGCATTTT.

V and J are TRBV5-6 and TRBJ1-5; 7 positions agree with TRBD1. Germline V gene sequence: CDR1 SGHDT, CDR2 YYEEEE. The CDR3 loop spans 15 amino acids. V trimming: 0 bases; J trimming: 5 bases; junction bases outside the gene matches: 5. The CDR3 reads CASSLGQGLDQPQHF. CDR3 DNA: TGTGCCAGCAGCTTGGGACAGGGTTTGGATCAGCCCCAGCATTTT.

The rearrangement links TRBV27 to TRBJ2-5; 8 nucleotides match TRBD2. The DNA end lines up better with TRBJ2-7; the J call may be wrong. The CDR3 sequence is 14 residues long. Germline V gene lookup returns CDR1 MNHEY and CDR2 SMNVEV (reference sequence). CDR3 region: CASSLGTSGYEQYF. In DNA form, the CDR3 reads TGTGCCAGCAGTTTAGGGACTAGTGGGTACGAGCAGTACTTC.

This chain connects TRBV5-6 to TRBJ1-1, with TRBD1 matching 8 bases. CDR1 is SGHDT and CDR2 is YYEEEE in the germline V gene. There are 17 residues in the CDR3. After removal of 1 base from V and 1 base from J, the junction contained 9 bases not matched to a gene. DNA of the CDR3: TGTGCCAGCAGCTTGATGGAGACAGGGGCTGGGAACACTGAAGCTTTCTTT. Protein: CASSLMETGAGNTEAFF.

The CDR3 is CASSQVEAQPQHF. CDR3 sequence (DNA): TGCGCCAGCAGCCAAGTGGAGGCCCAGCCCCAGCATTTT. V is TRBV4-3 and J is TRBJ1-5; D uncertain. CDR3 length: 13 amino acids. Trimming removed 1 base at V and 7 bases at J, with 8 bases between. CDR1 is LGHNA and CDR2 is YSLEER in the germline V gene.

The chain carries TRBV5-1 and TRBJ1-6, with a tentative D call TRBD1 (6 bases). CDR1 is SGHRS and CDR2 is YFSETQ in the germline V gene. The CDR3 runs 15 residues. Deletions cut 6 bases from V and 6 bases from J, with 16 bases between. In DNA, the CDR3 is TGCGCCAGCACCGATTCAGGGGTTGGTAATTCACCCCTCCACTTT. Amino acids: CASTDSGVGNSPLHF.

The chain joins TRBV7-9 to TRBJ2-7; the D gene is possibly TRBD2 (5 bases). The CDR3 length is 12 residues. Germline values: CDR1 SEHNR, CDR2 FQNEAQ (reference sequence). V lost 5 bases and J lost 5, with 10 bases in between. CDR3 sequence: CASSELAHEQYF. CDR3 DNA sequence: TGTGCCAGCAGCGAGCTAGCCCACGAGCAGTACTTC. The whole variable domain, remainder taken from reference TRBV7-9 and TRBJ2-7, is DTGVSQNPRHKITKRGQNVTFRCDPISEHNRLYWYRQTLGQGPEFLTYFQNEAQLEKSRLLSDRFSAERPKGSFSTLEIQRTEQGDSAMYLCASSELAHEQYFGPGTRLTVT.

The V call is TRBV7-2, the J call TRBJ1-2; 10 bases fit TRBD1. Germline V gene data show CDR1 as SGHTA and CDR2 as FQGNSA. The J segment lost 5 bases and the V segment lost 5 bases, leaving 5 bases of the junction unmatched. The CDR3 has 14 residues. The CDR3 region has the DNA TGTGCCAGCAGCCCCAGGACAGGGGGATATGGCTACACCTTC. This gives the protein CASSPRTGGYGYTF.

The chain is built from TRBV27 and TRBJ1-6, with 7 bases lining up with TRBD1. The V gene's germline CDR1 is MNHEY and CDR2 SMNVEV (reference sequence). V shed 2 bases and J 6 bases; nucleotides not matched to a gene: 10. The CDR3 contains 17 residues. The CDR3, as DNA: TGTGCCAGCAGTTTAATAGGGGGCAAGGGGGGTAATTCACCCCTCCACTTT. Protein sequence: CASSLIGGKGGNSPLHF.

This sequence joins TRBV7-8 and TRBJ2-3, with D hard to call. V lost 2 bases and J 5 bases, leaving 8 bases between the germline ends. This CDR3 has 13 residues. Germline V CDR1 and CDR2: SGHVS, FQNEAQ. CDR3 region: CASSLYNGDTQYF. The CDR3 region has the DNA TGTGCCAGCAGCTTATATAACGGAGATACGCAGTATTTT.

This clone was detected once. The chain links TRBV13 to TRBJ2-3; 9 positions agree with TRBD2. Trimming at V came to 5 bases and at J to 4 bases, leaving 4 bases not matched to a gene. Germline V gene sequence: CDR1 PRHDT, CDR2 FYEKMQ (reference sequence). This CDR3 spans 14 amino acids. This CDR3 is CASSIWTSADTQYF. The CDR3 DNA sequence: TGTGCCAGCAGCATTTGGACTAGCGCAGATACGCAGTATTTT.

V gene TRBV5-1 combines with J gene TRBJ1-1; 8 bases match TRBD1. V dropped 1 base and J dropped 2; count of bases not matched to a gene: 7. Per germline, CDR1 SGHRS and CDR2 YFSETQ. CDR3 length: 16 residues. CDR3 region: CASSLTGQVGNTEAFF. CDR3 DNA sequence: TGCGCCAGCAGCTTGACGGGACAGGTTGGAAACACTGAAGCTTTCTTT.

This sequence joins TRBV28 and TRBJ1-1; D is undetermined. Germline loops: CDR1 MDHEN, CDR2 SYDVKM. This CDR3 contains 13 residues. V was pared by 8 bases and J by 5 bases, with 15 bases between. The chain's CDR3 is CASSLEAATEAFF. The CDR3 DNA sequence: TGTGCCAGCTCCCTGGAGGCGGCGACTGAAGCTTTCTTT.

This chain links TRBV5-1 with TRBJ2-2; D gene uncertain. Between the trimmed V and J ends, which lost 6 bases and 3 bases, there was a span of 18 bases. Per the germline V gene, CDR1 is SGHRS and CDR2 is YFSETQ. The CDR3 consists of 16 residues. The CDR3 sequence is CASKALVAVDTGELFF. The CDR3 DNA reads as TGCGCCAGCAAGGCACTTGTGGCGGTCGACACCGGGGAGCTGTTTTTT.

The J gene is TRBJ1-3, the V gene TRBV18; D may be TRBD1 (5 bases). This CDR3 region has 14 residues. Looked up from germline, CDR1 is KGHSH and CDR2 is LQKENI. V lost 2 bases and J lost 3, with 8 bases in between. The CDR3 loop is CASSPGADGNTIYF. The CDR3 nucleotides read TGTGCCAGCTCACCAGGGGCGGATGGAAACACCATATATTTT.

V gene TRBV5-1 combines with J gene TRBJ1-1, with D unresolved. This CDR3 region has 16 residues. V was clipped by 4 bases and J by 0 bases, with 16 bases between them. Germline V gene data show CDR1 as SGHRS and CDR2 as YFSETQ. CDR3 region: CASSPSRGPMNTEAFF. The CDR3 region has the DNA TGCGCCAGCAGCCCGTCCCGTGGTCCTATGAACACTGAAGCTTTCTTT. Together with reference TRBV5-1 and TRBJ1-1, the CDR3 gives the full variable domain: KAGVTQTPRYLIKTRGQQVTLSCSPISGHRSVSWYQQTPGQGLQFLFEYFSETQRNKGNFPGRFSGRQFSNSRSEMNVSTLELGDSALYLCASSPSRGPMNTEAFFGQGTRLTVV.

This chain uses TRBV28 with TRBJ1-2, with 8 nucleotides matching TRBD1. Looked up from germline, CDR1 is MDHEN and CDR2 is SYDVKM. The CDR3 consists of 14 residues. After removal of 7 bases from V and 5 bases from J, the junction contained 9 bases not matched to a gene. The CDR3 spells CASTRTGLRYGYTF. CDR3 DNA sequence: TGTGCCAGCACCAGGACAGGGCTCCGGTATGGCTACACCTTC.

The V and J genes are TRBV19 and TRBJ1-1, with D possibly TRBD1 on 6 matching bases. Trimming removed 6 bases from V and 0 bases from J, with 14 bases in between. There are 15 residues in the CDR3. Per germline, CDR1 LNHDA and CDR2 SQIVND (reference sequence). The CDR3: CASRREDSMNTEAFF. The CDR3 DNA sequence: TGTGCCAGTAGGCGGGAGGACAGCATGAACACTGAAGCTTTCTTT.

The chain has TRBV28 and TRBJ2-7, with D perhaps matching TRBD1 (5 bases). The CDR3 contains 12 residues. From germline, CDR1 is MDHEN and CDR2 SYDVKM. Trimming shortened V by 8 bases and J by 2 bases, and 10 bases separated the two germline ends. The CDR3 DNA reads as TGTGCCAGCGCAGGACAAACCTACGAGCAGTACTTC. Protein product: CASAGQTYEQYF.

This chain joins TRBV21-1 and TRBJ1-4; TRBD1, the D gene given by the table, was not confirmed from the DNA. TRBV21-1 counts as a pseudogene. The CDR3 is made up of 19 amino acids. Written as DNA, the CDR3 is TGTGCCAGCAGCCGGTGGACAGCCAGGGCCTTAGGGGATAGCGAAAAACTGTTTTTT. Translated: CASSRWTARALGDSEKLFF.

The chain combines TRBV7-2 with TRBJ2-7; 12 nucleotides match TRBD2. CDR1 is SGHTA and CDR2 is FQGNSA in the germline V gene. The CDR3 length is 15 residues. The V segment lost 3 bases and the J segment 3 bases; nucleotides outside the gene matches: 3. In nucleotides, the CDR3 is TGTGCCAGCAGCTTCCAACTAGCGGGGGGCTACGAGCAGTACTTC. Protein: CASSFQLAGGYEQYF.

The chain joins TRBV19 to TRBJ2-3; possible D gene TRBD1, 6 bases. In germline, CDR1 is LNHDA, CDR2 SQIVND (reference sequence). The CDR3 contains 15 residues. The V end lost 3 bases, the J end lost 6 bases, and 16 bases lay between the germline ends. The CDR3 region is CASSMIQGRADTQYF. The CDR3 region has the DNA TGTGCCAGTAGTATGATACAGGGAAGAGCGGATACGCAGTATTTT.

The chain is built from TRBV7-9 and TRBJ2-1; 13 bases match TRBD2. The CDR3 extends over 17 amino acids. Trimming cost V 4 bases and J 8 bases; bases outside gene matches: 11. In germline, CDR1 is SEHNR, CDR2 FQNEAQ (reference sequence). The DNA for the CDR3 is TGTGCCAGCAGCTCAACTAGCGGGGGGGCCGGTAGGGATGAGCAGTTCTTC. It is translated as CASSSTSGGAGRDEQFF.